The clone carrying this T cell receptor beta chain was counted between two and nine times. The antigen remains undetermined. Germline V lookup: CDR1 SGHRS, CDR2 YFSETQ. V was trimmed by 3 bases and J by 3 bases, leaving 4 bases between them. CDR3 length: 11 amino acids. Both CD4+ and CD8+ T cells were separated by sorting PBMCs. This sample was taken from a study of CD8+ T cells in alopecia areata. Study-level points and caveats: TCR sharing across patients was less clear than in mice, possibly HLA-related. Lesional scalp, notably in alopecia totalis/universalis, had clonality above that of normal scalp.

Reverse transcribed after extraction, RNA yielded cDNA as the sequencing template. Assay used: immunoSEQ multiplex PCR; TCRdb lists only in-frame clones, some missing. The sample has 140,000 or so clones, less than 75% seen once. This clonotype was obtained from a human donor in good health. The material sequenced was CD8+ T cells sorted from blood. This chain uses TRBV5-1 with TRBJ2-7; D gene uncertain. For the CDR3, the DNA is TGCGCCAGCAGCTCCGGCTACGAGCAGTACTTC. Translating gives CASSSGYEQYF.